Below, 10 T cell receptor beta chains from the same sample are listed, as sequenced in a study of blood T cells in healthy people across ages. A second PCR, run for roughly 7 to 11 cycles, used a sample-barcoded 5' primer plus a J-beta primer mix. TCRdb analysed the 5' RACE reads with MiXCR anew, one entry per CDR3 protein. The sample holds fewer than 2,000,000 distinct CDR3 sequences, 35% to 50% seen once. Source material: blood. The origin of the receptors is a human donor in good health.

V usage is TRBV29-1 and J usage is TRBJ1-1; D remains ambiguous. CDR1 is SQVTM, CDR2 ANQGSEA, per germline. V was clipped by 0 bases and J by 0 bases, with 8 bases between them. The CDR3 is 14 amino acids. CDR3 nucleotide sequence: TGCAGCGTTGAAGAGAAGGGAGTGAACACTGAAGCTTTCTTT. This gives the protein CSVEEKGVNTEAFF.

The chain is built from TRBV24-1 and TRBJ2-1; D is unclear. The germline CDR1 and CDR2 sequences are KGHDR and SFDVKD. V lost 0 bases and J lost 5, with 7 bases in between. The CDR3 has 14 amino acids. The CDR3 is CATSDLWQNNEQFF. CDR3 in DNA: TGTGCCACCAGTGATTTGTGGCAGAACAATGAGCAGTTCTTC.

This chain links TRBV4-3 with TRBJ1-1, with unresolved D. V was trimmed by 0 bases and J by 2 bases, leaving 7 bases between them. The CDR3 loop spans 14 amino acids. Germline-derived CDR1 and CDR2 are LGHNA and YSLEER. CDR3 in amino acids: CASSQDMANTEAFF. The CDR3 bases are TGCGCCAGCAGCCAAGATATGGCCAACACTGAAGCTTTCTTT.

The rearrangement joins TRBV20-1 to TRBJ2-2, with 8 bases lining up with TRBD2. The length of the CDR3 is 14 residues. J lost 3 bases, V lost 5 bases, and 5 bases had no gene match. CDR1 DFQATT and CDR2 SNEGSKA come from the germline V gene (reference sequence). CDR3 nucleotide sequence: TGCAGTGCTCCCGGGGGGGCCGACACCGGGGAGCTGTTTTTT. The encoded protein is CSAPGGADTGELFF.

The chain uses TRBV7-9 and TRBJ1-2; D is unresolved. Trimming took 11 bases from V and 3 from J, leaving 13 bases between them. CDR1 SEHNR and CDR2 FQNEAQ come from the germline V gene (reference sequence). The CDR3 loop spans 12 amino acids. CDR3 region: CAGLRVDYGYTF. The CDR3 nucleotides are TGTGCCGGATTGCGGGTAGACTATGGCTACACCTTC.

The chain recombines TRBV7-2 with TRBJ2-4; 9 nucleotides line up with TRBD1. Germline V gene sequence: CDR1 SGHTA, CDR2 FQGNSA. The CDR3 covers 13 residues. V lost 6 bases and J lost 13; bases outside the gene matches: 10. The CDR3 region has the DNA TGTGCCAGCAGAGGGACAGGGCCTGGGGAGCAGTACTTC. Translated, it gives CASRGTGPGEQYF.

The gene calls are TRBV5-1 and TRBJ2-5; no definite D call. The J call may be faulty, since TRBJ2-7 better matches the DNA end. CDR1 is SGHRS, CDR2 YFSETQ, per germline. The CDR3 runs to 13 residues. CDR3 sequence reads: CASSQQINYEQYF. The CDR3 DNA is TGCGCCAGCAGTCAACAGATAAATTACGAGCAGTACTTC.

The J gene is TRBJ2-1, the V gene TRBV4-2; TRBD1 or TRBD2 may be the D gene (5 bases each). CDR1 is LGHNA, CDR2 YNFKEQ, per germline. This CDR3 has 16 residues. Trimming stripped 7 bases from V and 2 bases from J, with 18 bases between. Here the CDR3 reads CASTQSGTPAYNEQFF. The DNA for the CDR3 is TGTGCCAGCACACAATCGGGGACCCCAGCCTACAATGAGCAGTTCTTC.

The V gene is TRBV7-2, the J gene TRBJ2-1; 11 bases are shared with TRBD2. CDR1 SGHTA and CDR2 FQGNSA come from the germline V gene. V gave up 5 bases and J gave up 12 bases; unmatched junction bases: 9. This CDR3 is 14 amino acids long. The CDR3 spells CASSQGLADDGQFF. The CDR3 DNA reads TGTGCCAGCAGCCAGGGACTAGCGGACGATGGGCAGTTCTTC. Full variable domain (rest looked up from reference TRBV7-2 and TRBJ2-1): GAGVSQSPSNKVTEKGKDVELRCDPISGHTALYWYRQSLGQGLEFLIYFQGNSAPDKSGLPSDRFSAERTGGSVSTLTIQRTQQEDSAVYLCASSQGLADDGQFFGPGTRLTVL.

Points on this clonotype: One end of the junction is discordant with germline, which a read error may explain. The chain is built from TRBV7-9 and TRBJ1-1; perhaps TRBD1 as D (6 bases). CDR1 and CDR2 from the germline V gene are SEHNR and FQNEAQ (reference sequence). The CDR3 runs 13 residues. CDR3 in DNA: TGTGCCGGCAGCTTACAGGGTCCCACTGAAGCTTTCTTT. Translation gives CAGSLQGPTEAFF.